This entry lists 5 T cell receptor beta chains sequenced from one sample in a study of post-analysis software for immune sequencing data. The antigens for these receptors are not known. Unique molecular identifiers were built into the TCR beta cDNA libraries. TCRdb reprocessed the PCR reads with MiXCR, giving one entry per CDR3 protein. The profile covers 650,000 to 900,000 distinct CDR3 sequences, with about 45% appearing a single time and roughly 4.5% taken by the ten largest. Findings and caveats of the study: Among roughly 5 TRBV segments more frequent in patients than controls were TRBV5-6, TRBV5-1 and TRBV20-1.

The specimen was blood. The source is a girl aged 10 to 17 with multiple sclerosis.

Note on this clonotype: One end of the junction does not line up with germline, which may come from a read error. V and J are TRBV5-1 and TRBJ2-3; 9 nucleotides align to TRBD2. The CDR3 has 15 amino acids. The V gene's germline CDR1 is SGHRS and CDR2 YFSETQ. CDR3 sequence: CASSRRGTSTDTQYF. CDR3 DNA sequence: TGCGCCAGCAGCAGGAGGGGGACTAGCACGGATACGCAGTATTTT.

This clonotype occurred once. As DNA, the CDR3 is TGCGCCAGTAACCCTGCGGGACAGGGGACATATGGCTACACCTTC. Translating gives CASNPAGQGTYGYTF. The rearrangement joins TRBV5-1 to TRBJ1-2; 10 bases align to TRBD1. The CDR3 runs 15 residues. The V gene's germline CDR1 is SGHRS and CDR2 YFSETQ. V was pared by 8 bases and J by 5 bases, with 12 bases of the junction left unmatched. The complete variable domain, with remaining parts taken from reference TRBV5-1 and TRBJ1-2, reads KAGVTQTPRYLIKTRGQQVTLSCSPISGHRSVSWYQQTPGQGLQFLFEYFSETQRNKGNFPGRFSGRQFSNSRSEMNVSTLELGDSALYLCASNPAGQGTYGYTFGSGTRLTVV.

Regarding this clonotype: The junction shows a germline mismatch at one end, possibly a read error. The chain recombines TRBV9 with TRBJ2-1; D call uncertain. Germline V gene data show CDR1 as SGDLS and CDR2 as YYNGEE. The CDR3 loop spans 13 amino acids. The CDR3 spells CAGSVGLYNEQFF. For the CDR3, the DNA is TGTGCCGGCAGCGTAGGTCTCTACAATGAGCAGTTCTTC. Filled out from reference TRBV9 and TRBJ2-1, the complete variable domain reads DSGVTQTPKHLITATGQRVTLRCSPRSGDLSVYWYQQSLDQGLQFLIQYYNGEERAKGNILERFSAQQFPDLHSELNLSSLELGDSALYFCAGSVGLYNEQFFGPGTRLTVL.

The rearrangement uses TRBV20-1 and TRBJ2-7; D gene unclear. The germline V gene has CDR1 DFQATT and CDR2 SNEGSKA (reference sequence). The CDR3 has 14 residues. V was pared by 1 base and J by 6 bases, with 16 bases between. The CDR3 DNA follows: TGCAGTGCTAGAGTAACCCAGGATCCTATCGAGCAGTACTTC. Protein product: CSARVTQDPIEQYF.

The table lists this clonotype with a few counts. The chain has TRBV29-1 and TRBJ1-2; D unresolved. The V end lost 4 bases, the J end lost 4 bases, and 4 bases lay between the germline ends. CDR1 and CDR2 (germline): SQVTM, ANQGSEA. This CDR3 spans 10 amino acids. This CDR3 is CSVGGYGYTF. CDR3 DNA sequence: TGCAGCGTTGGAGGCTATGGCTACACCTTC. Looking up the rest from reference TRBV29-1 and TRBJ1-2 gives the full variable domain: SAVISQKPSRDICQRGTSLTIQCQVDSQVTMMFWYRQQPGQSLTLIATANQGSEATYESGFVIDKFPISRPNLTFSTLTVSNMSPEDSSIYLCSVGGYGYTFGSGTRLTVV.